The 25 T cell receptor beta chains below come from one sample, sequenced in a study of blood T cell repertoires in COVID-19. Only in-frame clones appear in the TCRdb table, and some are missing; sequencing was by immunoSEQ multiplex PCR. The sample contains roughly 190,000 clones, roughly 80% of which appear only once. The sequenced sample consisted of peripheral blood. All receptors derive from a human donor with acute or convalescent COVID-19. The donor label of this sample is uncertain.

The chain is built from TRBV7-9 and TRBJ2-2; 10 bases are a match to TRBD2. The CDR3 length is 19 residues. J was trimmed by 7 bases and V by 4 bases; bases with no gene match: 18. Germline values: CDR1 SEHNR, CDR2 FQNEAQ (reference sequence). The CDR3 here is CASSSTTAASGRAVGELFF. The CDR3 coding sequence is TGTGCCAGCAGCTCCACCACGGCGGCTAGCGGGAGAGCGGTCGGGGAGCTGTTTTTT.

V and J are TRBV6-6 and TRBJ2-2; 9 bases align to TRBD2. The germline V gene has CDR1 MNHNY and CDR2 SVGAGI (reference sequence). The CDR3 has 16 residues. Losses at the gene ends were 0 bases for V and 2 bases for J; bases not matched to a gene: 1. CDR3: CASSYSTSGNTGELFF. The CDR3 bases are TGTGCCAGCAGTTACTCGACTAGCGGCAACACCGGGGAGCTGTTTTTT.

The chain carries TRBV19 and TRBJ2-3; unclear D gene. Trimming took off 3 bases at V and 5 bases at J, with 15 bases between the two ends. The CDR3 has 15 residues. Germline CDR1 reads LNHDA; CDR2 reads SQIVND (reference sequence). CDR3 sequence: CASSISTSEEDTQYF. CDR3 in DNA: TGTGCCAGTAGTATTTCGACATCAGAAGAAGATACGCAGTATTTT.

The chain employs TRBV6-5 and TRBJ2-1; TRBD2 aligns across 10 bases. With 6 bases clipped from V and 3 bases from J, the junction kept 5 bases outside the gene matches. CDR3 length equals 15 residues. Germline V gene lookup returns CDR1 MNHEY and CDR2 SVGAGI. CDR3 protein: CASRGTSVGYNEQFF. DNA for the CDR3: TGTGCCAGCAGAGGGACTAGCGTAGGCTACAATGAGCAGTTCTTC.

The V call is TRBV3-1 (or the pseudogene TRBV3-2), the J call TRBJ2-5, with 9 positions matching TRBD2. The CDR3 covers 15 residues. Trimming removed 4 bases from V and 2 bases from J; junction bases left unmatched: 5. CDR1 and CDR2 (germline): LGHDT, YNNKEL (reference sequence). The CDR3: CASSLGLAGQETQYF. The CDR3, as DNA: TGTGCCAGCAGCCTCGGCCTAGCGGGACAAGAGACCCAGTACTTC.

The V call is TRBV28, the J call TRBJ2-1, with 8 bases identical to TRBD2. Germline V gives CDR1 MDHEN, CDR2 SYDVKM. Germline trimming cut 6 bases from V and 10 bases from J; bases unmatched to any gene: 8. This CDR3 is 13 amino acids long. CDR3 in DNA: TGTGCCAGCAGAGCGGGAGAATTCGGGGAGCAGTTCTTC. It translates to CASRAGEFGEQFF. The entire variable domain, with the rest obtained from reference TRBV28 and TRBJ2-1, is as follows: DVKVTQSSRYLVKRTGEKVFLECVQDMDHENMFWYRQDPGLGLRLIYFSYDVKMKEKGDIPEGYSVSREKKERFSLILESASTNQTSMYLCASRAGEFGEQFFGPGTRLTVL.

The V and J genes are TRBV2 and TRBJ2-7; 7 nucleotides agree with TRBD2. CDR1 SNHLY and CDR2 FYNNEI come from the germline V gene. The CDR3 contains 14 residues. Trimming removed 6 bases from V and 7 bases from J; junction bases left unmatched: 12. The CDR3 DNA reads as TGTGCCAGCAGCCAAAGCGGGACGCCGGGGGAGCAGTACTTC. This gives the protein CASSQSGTPGEQYF.

In this sample, this clone turned up a few times. The V call is TRBV7-9, the J call TRBJ1-1, with D possibly matching TRBD1 (5 bases). The germline V gene has CDR1 SEHNR and CDR2 FQNEAQ (reference sequence). V was trimmed by 5 bases and J by 3 bases, leaving 10 bases between them. The CDR3 totals 13 residues. The CDR3 protein is CASSLTGDTEAFF. As DNA, the CDR3 is TGTGCCAGCAGCCTAACAGGCGACACTGAAGCTTTCTTT.

The genes are TRBV5-1 and TRBJ1-4; D call uncertain. Per germline, CDR1 SGHRS and CDR2 YFSETQ. This CDR3 contains 16 residues. V was pared by 3 bases and J by 0 bases, with 12 bases between. In DNA form, the CDR3 reads TGCGCCAGCAGCTATGGCGAGGGAGCAACTAATGAAAAACTGTTTTTT. Its translation: CASSYGEGATNEKLFF.

This clone came up once. The chain carries TRBV14 and TRBJ2-3; TRBD2 matches 7 bases. The CDR3 spans 16 residues. The V gene's germline CDR1 is SGHDN and CDR2 FVKESK. V trimming: 4 bases; J trimming: 0 bases; junction bases outside the gene matches: 7. The CDR3 DNA follows: TGTGCCAGCAGCCTCCCTTACGGGAGGAGCACAGATACGCAGTATTTT. Its protein product is CASSLPYGRSTDTQYF. The full variable domain, completed using reference TRBV14 and TRBJ2-3, is EAGVTQFPSHSVIEKGQTVTLRCDPISGHDNLYWYRRVMGKEIKFLLHFVKESKQDESGMPNNRFLAERTGGTYSTLKVQPAELEDSGVYFCASSLPYGRSTDTQYFGPGTRLTVL.

The rearrangement uses TRBV12-3 or TRBV12-4 and TRBJ1-2; D might be TRBD1 (5 bases). This CDR3 is built from 13 residues. V gave up 5 bases and J gave up 6 bases, with 13 bases separating them. As DNA, the CDR3 is TGTGCCAGCAGTCCGGGGGAGATGGATGGCTACACCTTC. This gives the protein CASSPGEMDGYTF.

This chain uses TRBV5-8 with TRBJ1-2; D is unresolved. The CDR3 sequence is 13 residues long. The V end lost 0 bases, the J end lost 8 bases, and 11 bases lay between the germline ends. Germline V gene lookup returns CDR1 SGHTS and CDR2 YDEGEE. In DNA form, the CDR3 reads TGTGCCAGCAGCTTGGTTAGATCGGGAGGCTACACCTTC. Its translation is CASSLVRSGGYTF.

This chain joins TRBV6-6 and TRBJ2-7; 7 bases are a match to TRBD2. Germline CDR1 and CDR2: MNHNY and SVGAGI (reference sequence). The CDR3 is 15 amino acids. J lost 2 bases, V lost 5 bases, and 9 bases had no gene match. CDR3 DNA sequence: TGTGCCAGCAGTGACAAAGCGGGATCACCCTACGAGCAGTACTTC. It is translated as CASSDKAGSPYEQYF.

The rearrangement joins TRBV28 to TRBJ2-7; 8 positions agree with TRBD2. CDR1 MDHEN and CDR2 SYDVKM come from the germline V gene. V lost 1 base, J lost 5 bases, and 7 bases stayed unmatched. The CDR3 extends over 15 amino acids. The CDR3 region has the DNA TGTGCCAGCAGTTTATTAGGAGCGGGAGTGGACGAGCAGTACTTC. It encodes CASSLLGAGVDEQYF.

This clone was seen only a few times. The gene calls are TRBV15 and TRBJ1-5; TRBD1 matches 9 bases. The CDR3 runs 17 residues. Germline V gene lookup returns CDR1 LNHNV and CDR2 YYDKDF (reference sequence). Losses at the gene ends were 1 base for V and 4 bases for J; bases not matched to a gene: 8. In DNA form, the CDR3 reads TGTGCCACCAGCAGAGGCGGCGGGACAGGGCATAATCAGCCCCAGCATTTT. Translated: CATSRGGGTGHNQPQHF.

This chain joins TRBV6-5 and TRBJ1-2; the match to TRBD1 covers 9 bases. The CDR3 covers 14 residues. Germline CDR1 MNHEY, CDR2 SVGAGI. Trimming removed 6 bases from V and 6 bases from J; junction bases left unmatched: 8. This CDR3 is CASRLPGTGHGYTF. The DNA for the CDR3 is TGTGCCAGCAGATTACCCGGGACAGGGCATGGCTACACCTTC.

Concerning this clone itself: The germline gene is not matched at one end of the junction; a read error may be the cause. V and J are TRBV18 and TRBJ1-3; tentative D call: TRBD1 (6 bases). The CDR3 runs 15 residues. CDR1 and CDR2 from the germline V gene are KGHSH and LQKENI. The chain's CDR3 is CASSQHPEWDIPDSF. The CDR3, as DNA: TGTGCCAGCTCACAGCACCCCGAATGGGACATTCCTGACTCCTTT. Looking up the rest from reference TRBV18 and TRBJ1-3 gives the full variable domain: NAGVMQNPRHLVRRRGQEARLRCSPMKGHSHVYWYRQLPEEGLKFMVYLQKENIIDESGMPKERFSAEFPKEGPSILRIQQVVRGDSAAYFCASSQHPEWDIPDSFGEGSWLTVV.

This chain links TRBV9 with TRBJ1-1, with a tentative D call TRBD1 (5 bases). Per the germline V gene, CDR1 is SGDLS and CDR2 is YYNGEE. This CDR3 contains 13 residues. V lost 3 bases and J lost 4, with 10 bases in between. The CDR3 DNA sequence: TGTGCCAGCAGCGGGGAAGGGGCCACTGAAGCTTTCTTT. It yields the protein CASSGEGATEAFF.

This chain joins TRBV12-3 or TRBV12-4 and TRBJ1-5, with unresolved D. With 6 bases removed from V and 9 bases from J, the gap between germline ends came to 12 bases. The CDR3 loop spans 12 amino acids. DNA for the CDR3: TGTGCCAGCAGCATAGAGAGTCGGCCCCAGCATTTT. Protein: CASSIESRPQHF.

This clone came up once. The genes are TRBV19 and TRBJ2-1; TRBD1 aligns across 9 bases. The trim removed 3 bases at V and 8 bases at J, leaving 14 bases unmatched. Per the germline V gene, CDR1 is LNHDA and CDR2 is SQIVND (reference sequence). This CDR3 comprises 17 residues. DNA of the CDR3: TGTGCCAGTAGTATCCGCCGCGGGACAGGGTGGCAAGATGAGCAGTTCTTC. As protein: CASSIRRGTGWQDEQFF. The whole variable domain, filled in from reference TRBV19 and TRBJ2-1, reads DGGITQSPKYLFRKEGQNVTLSCEQNLNHDAMYWYRQDPGQGLRLIYYSQIVNDFQKGDIAEGYSVSREKKESFPLTVTSAQKNPTAFYLCASSIRRGTGWQDEQFFGPGTRLTVL.

This chain links TRBV5-6 with TRBJ1-1, with D uncertain. Germline V gene sequence: CDR1 SGHDT, CDR2 YYEEEE. This CDR3 contains 15 residues. V was clipped by 1 base and J by 1 base, with 11 bases between them. The CDR3 reads CASSLYLPGNTEAFF. Here the CDR3 DNA reads TGTGCCAGCAGCTTGTATCTCCCCGGGAACACTGAAGCTTTCTTT.

This clone came up once. The chain is built from TRBV7-2 and TRBJ2-7, with D possibly TRBD1 on 5 matching bases. Trimming removed 3 bases from V and 3 bases from J, with 9 bases in between. CDR1 and CDR2 from the germline V gene are SGHTA and FQGNSA. The CDR3 totals 13 residues. Here the CDR3 reads CASSFGQSYEQYF. The DNA for the CDR3 is TGTGCCAGCAGCTTCGGACAAAGCTACGAGCAGTACTTC.

This rearrangement joins TRBV9 to TRBJ1-5; a weak D match, TRBD1 (5 bases). Germline-derived CDR1 and CDR2 are SGDLS and YYNGEE. The CDR3 contains 16 residues. V lost 0 bases, J lost 4 bases, and 14 bases lay in between. In DNA form, the CDR3 reads TGTGCCAGCAGCGTAGGCGGTGGGGCAGAAAATCAGCCCCAGCATTTT. This encodes CASSVGGGAENQPQHF. The variable domain in full, with the rest retrieved from reference TRBV9 and TRBJ1-5, is DSGVTQTPKHLITATGQRVTLRCSPRSGDLSVYWYQQSLDQGLQFLIQYYNGEERAKGNILERFSAQQFPDLHSELNLSSLELGDSALYFCASSVGGGAENQPQHFGDGTRLSIL.

The rearrangement joins TRBV27 to TRBJ2-7; D unresolved. Germline CDR1 reads MNHEY; CDR2 reads SMNVEV (reference sequence). The CDR3 contains 14 residues. Trimming removed 0 bases at V and 0 bases at J, with 6 bases between. The CDR3 DNA sequence: TGTGCCAGCAGTTTATCGATGAGCTCCTACGAGCAGTACTTC. Residues: CASSLSMSSYEQYF.

The chain uses TRBV5-5 and TRBJ2-5, with a possible D match to TRBD2 (6 bases). The V gene lost 4 bases and the J gene lost 0 bases, with 13 bases spanning the gap. The CDR3 length is 15 residues. Germline CDR1 reads SGHKS; CDR2 reads YYEKEE (reference sequence). The CDR3 region has the DNA TGTGCCAGCAGCAGCGGAGGGGCGTACCAAGAGACCCAGTACTTC. It translates to CASSSGGAYQETQYF. Drawing the rest from reference TRBV5-5 and TRBJ2-5, the complete variable domain is DAGVTQSPTHLIKTRGQQVTLRCSPISGHKSVSWYQQVLGQGPQFIFQYYEKEERGRGNFPDRFSARQFPNYSSELNVNALLLGDSALYLCASSSGGAYQETQYFGPGTRLLVL.